These 19 T cell receptor beta chains share one sample of origin, sequenced in a study of blood T cell repertoires in COVID-19. TCRdb's table, derived via immunoSEQ multiplex PCR, lists solely in-frame clones and lacks some. The table includes 19,000 or so clones, more than 85% detected once. The specimen sequenced was peripheral blood. These receptor sequences come from a man in his 70s with acute or convalescent COVID-19.

The V gene is TRBV3-1 (or the pseudogene TRBV3-2), the J gene TRBJ1-2, with 7 bases that match TRBD1. Germline V gene sequence: CDR1 LGHDT, CDR2 YNNKEL (reference sequence). The CDR3 spans 16 residues. Trimming took 4 bases from V and 8 from J; bases not matched to a gene: 16. The CDR3 DNA reads TGTGCCAGCAGCCCCTTCCAGGGACAGCTACACGGGGGCTACACCTTC. Translation: CASSPFQGQLHGGYTF.

This clone rates as medium-sized (0.01 to 0.1%). The junction and the germline gene differ at one end; a read error may be behind it. The same CDR3 can be traced to other DNA sequences in this sample. This rearrangement joins TRBV9 to TRBJ2-5; D is possibly TRBD2 (7 bases). This CDR3 has 15 amino acids. The germline V gene encodes CDR1 SGDLS and CDR2 YYNGEE. The CDR3 spells CPRRGGGGPQETQYF. The DNA of the CDR3 is TGCCCCCGCCGCGGAGGGGGGGGGCCCCAAGAGACCCAGTACTTC.

This chain joins TRBV4-3 and TRBJ1-3; the D is unclear. The CDR3 is 17 amino acids. CDR1 is LGHNA and CDR2 is YSLEER in the germline V gene. V lost 2 bases to trimming and J lost 0 bases, with 14 bases between them. The CDR3 is CASSQYSRVFSGNTIYF. Written as DNA, the CDR3 is TGCGCCAGCAGCCAATATTCCCGGGTATTCTCTGGAAACACCATATATTTT.

The rearrangement uses TRBV6-5 and TRBJ2-1; 10 nucleotides line up with TRBD1. The trim removed 6 bases at V and 7 bases at J, leaving 9 bases unmatched. The V gene's germline CDR1 is MNHEY and CDR2 SVGAGI. This CDR3 is built from 15 residues. This CDR3 is CASRRQGANWNEQFF. Written as DNA, the CDR3 is TGTGCCAGCAGGAGACAGGGGGCGAATTGGAATGAGCAGTTCTTC.

The chain employs TRBV5-6 and TRBJ1-5, with D possibly matching TRBD1 (6 bases). The CDR3 is 15 amino acids. Germline loops: CDR1 SGHDT, CDR2 YYEEEE. V was trimmed by 3 bases and J by 4 bases, leaving 14 bases between them. The CDR3 reads CASSSVAGVNQPQHF. As DNA, the CDR3 is TGTGCCAGCAGCTCGGTTGCAGGGGTTAATCAGCCCCAGCATTTT.

The chain links TRBV29-1 to TRBJ2-1; D is perhaps TRBD2 (6 bases). This CDR3 spans 13 amino acids. Germline V gene data show CDR1 as SQVTM and CDR2 as ANQGSEA. V dropped 6 bases and J dropped 9 bases, with 18 bases sitting between them. CDR3 nucleotides: TGCAGCGTACGGACAACCGACGGGAGTGAGCAGTTCTTC. Encoded protein: CSVRTTDGSEQFF.

This chain uses TRBV5-1 with TRBJ2-7; 8 positions match TRBD2. CDR1 and CDR2 (germline): SGHRS, YFSETQ. The J segment lost 0 bases and the V segment lost 4 bases, leaving 9 bases of the junction unmatched. This CDR3 contains 16 residues. The CDR3 reads CASSRGGWEDSYEQYF. The CDR3 DNA reads as TGCGCCAGCAGCCGCGGGGGGTGGGAGGACTCCTACGAGCAGTACTTC.

The rearrangement joins TRBV2 to TRBJ2-5; 7 bases are shared with TRBD2. The CDR3 length is 14 residues. J was trimmed by 4 bases and V by 7 bases; bases with no gene match: 9. Germline V gives CDR1 SNHLY, CDR2 FYNNEI. This CDR3 reads CASIPTSSGETQYF. Written as DNA, the CDR3 is TGTGCCAGCATCCCGACTAGCTCGGGAGAGACCCAGTACTTC.

This chain connects TRBV27 to TRBJ2-1; possible D gene TRBD2, 6 bases. Trimming stripped 7 bases from V and 8 bases from J, with 21 bases between. The CDR3 is 15 amino acids. Germline CDR1 reads MNHEY; CDR2 reads SMNVEV (reference sequence). The CDR3 loop reads CASIKSRLGGDEQFF. CDR3 bases: TGTGCCAGCATCAAAAGCCGCTTGGGCGGGGATGAGCAGTTCTTC.

The chain carries TRBV4-1 and TRBJ2-1; 11 bases are a match to TRBD2. Per the germline V gene, CDR1 is MGHRA and CDR2 is YSYEKL. Trimming took 0 bases from V and 4 from J; bases not matched to a gene: 5. The CDR3 totals 17 residues. The CDR3 loop is CASSQEHGTSGYNEQFF. The CDR3 nucleotides read TGCGCCAGCAGCCAAGAACATGGGACTAGCGGTTACAATGAGCAGTTCTTC.

This rearrangement joins TRBV5-1 to TRBJ1-6, with D possibly matching TRBD1 (5 bases). The V gene lost 0 bases and the J gene lost 10 bases, with 17 bases spanning the gap. This CDR3 comprises 16 residues. The germline V gene has CDR1 SGHRS and CDR2 YFSETQ. The CDR3 here is CASSLAGFQGNSPLHF. The CDR3 bases are TGCGCCAGCAGCTTGGCTGGTTTTCAGGGAAACTCACCCCTCCACTTT.

The chain combines TRBV7-8 with TRBJ2-7, with D hard to call. CDR1 SGHVS and CDR2 FQNEAQ come from the germline V gene. V lost 5 bases and J 0 bases, leaving 11 bases between the germline ends. This CDR3 contains 14 residues. The CDR3 region has the DNA TGTGCCAGCAGCCTTCTGTCCAGCTCCTACGAGCAGTACTTC. Its protein is CASSLLSSSYEQYF.

The V and J genes are TRBV5-4 and TRBJ1-2; 7 bases line up with TRBD1. V lost 4 bases to trimming and J lost 0 bases; unmatched junction nucleotides: 6. CDR3 length equals 15 residues. Germline-derived CDR1 and CDR2 are SGHNT and YYREEE (reference sequence). The CDR3 here is CASSPRTGANYGYTF. CDR3 DNA: TGTGCCAGCAGCCCGAGGACAGGAGCTAACTATGGCTACACCTTC. The full variable domain, its missing parts supplied by reference TRBV5-4 and TRBJ1-2, is ETGVTQSPTHLIKTRGQQVTLRCSSQSGHNTVSWYQQALGQGPQFIFQYYREEENGRGNFPPRFSGLQFPNYSSELNVNALELDDSALYLCASSPRTGANYGYTFGSGTRLTVV.

This chain connects TRBV28 to TRBJ1-1, with TRBD1 as a possible D gene (6 bases). Trimming stripped 3 bases from V and 11 bases from J, with 19 bases between. Looked up from germline, CDR1 is MDHEN and CDR2 is SYDVKM. This CDR3 contains 14 residues. CDR3 residues: CASSLRSLTGTAFF. Written as DNA, the CDR3 is TGTGCCAGCAGTTTGAGGTCCCTTACAGGGACGGCTTTCTTT.

This chain connects TRBV15 to TRBJ1-5; D perhaps matches TRBD1 (5 bases). The CDR3 covers 17 residues. Trimming took 0 bases from V and 1 from J, leaving 13 bases between them. Germline V gives CDR1 LNHNV, CDR2 YYDKDF (reference sequence). The CDR3: CATSRERTIGSNQPQHF. The CDR3 coding sequence is TGTGCCACCAGCAGAGAGAGGACAATCGGGAGCAATCAGCCCCAGCATTTT.

The chain couples TRBV11-1 to TRBJ1-1, with 7 bases matching TRBD1. V shed 0 bases, J shed 10 bases, and the junction held 5 bases outside the gene matches. Germline V gene sequence: CDR1 SGHAT, CDR2 FQDESV (reference sequence). The CDR3 loop spans 13 amino acids. As DNA, the CDR3 is TGTGCCAGCAGCTTAGCCCGACAGGGCCCAGCTTTCTTT. It codes for CASSLARQGPAFF.

CDR3 DNA sequence: TGTGCCAGCAGCTTTACGGGGGATGGCTACACCTTC. Its protein is CASSFTGDGYTF. V and J are TRBV5-4 and TRBJ1-2; D perhaps matches TRBD1 (5 bases). The CDR3 is made up of 12 amino acids. Trimming left V 2 bases short and J 6 bases short, with 8 bases between. Germline V gene lookup returns CDR1 SGHNT and CDR2 YYREEE (reference sequence).

There are a few counts of this clone. J is TRBJ1-2 and V is TRBV19, with D hard to call. This CDR3 contains 15 residues. Germline V gene sequence: CDR1 LNHDA, CDR2 SQIVND (reference sequence). The germline V and J ends were trimmed by 1 base and 8 bases, with 17 bases remaining between them. CDR3 protein: CASSIAPEAEGGYTF. The CDR3 bases are TGTGCCAGTAGTATAGCCCCCGAGGCCGAGGGAGGCTACACCTTC.

The chain links TRBV7-3 to TRBJ1-1; D ambiguous. V was shortened by 5 bases and J by 1 base, with 8 bases between the two germline ends. Germline V gene lookup returns CDR1 SGHTA and CDR2 FQGTGA. This CDR3 is built from 13 residues. The CDR3 region is CASSPRGNTEAFF. CDR3 DNA: TGTGCCAGCAGCCCCCGAGGGAACACTGAAGCTTTCTTT.